This TCR beta chain was profiled in a study of T cell responses to AZD1222 COVID-19 vaccine. Trimming cost V 1 base and J 6 bases, with 19 bases left between them. The CDR3 consists of 17 residues. The germline CDR1 and CDR2 sequences are MGHRA and YSYEKL. This clone was observed a few times. Using immunoSEQ multiplex PCR, the repertoire was profiled, and TCRdb retains in-frame clones only, with some absent. The sample holds more than 150,000 clones, roughly 90% seen once. This clonotype originated in an adult who received the AZD1222 COVID-19 vaccine. The rearrangement joins TRBV4-1 to TRBJ2-1, with D possibly matching TRBD1 (6 bases). This specimen consisted of peripheral blood, obtained 28 days after the second AZD1222 dose. CDR3 bases: TGCGCCAGCAGCCAAGTCATGGACAGAAGTAACCGCAATGAGCAGTTCTTC. Amino acids: CASSQVMDRSNRNEQFF.